These 27 T cell receptor beta chains share one sample of origin, sequenced in a study of PD-1 blockade in classical Hodgkin lymphoma. Sequencing was performed with immunoSEQ multiplex PCR; in TCRdb, only in-frame clones are kept and a portion is missing. In the table there are 10,000 to 13,000 clones, approximately 72% of which are singletons. Exposure to brentuximab vedotin varied, and each patient had relapsed following autologous stem cell transplantation. The input for sequencing was peripheral blood mononuclear cells (PBMCs), taken at baseline. All receptors derive from a human donor with classical Hodgkin lymphoma.

The V and J genes are TRBV10-3 and TRBJ1-2; 8 nucleotides match TRBD1. The ends lost 4 bases at V and 3 bases at J; junction bases unmatched: 1. Germline CDR1 reads ENHRY; CDR2 reads SYGVKD. The CDR3 covers 13 residues. CDR3 loop: CAISAGQDYGYTF. The CDR3 coding sequence is TGTGCCATCAGTGCGGGACAGGACTATGGCTACACCTTC.

Note on this clone: The germline gene is not matched at one end of the junction; a read error may be the cause. The chain combines TRBV7-2 with TRBJ1-2; a possible D gene is TRBD1 (5 bases). The CDR3 covers 13 residues. Germline CDR1 SGHTA, CDR2 FQGNSA. This chain's CDR3 is CASSRGDNYGHTF. CDR3 in DNA: TGTGCCAGCAGTCGAGGGGATAACTATGGCCACACCTTC. Filled out from reference TRBV7-2 and TRBJ1-2, the complete variable domain reads GAGVSQSPSNKVTEKGKDVELRCDPISGHTALYWYRQSLGQGLEFLIYFQGNSAPDKSGLPSDRFSAERTGGSVSTLTIQRTQQEDSAVYLCASSRGDNYGHTFGSGTRLTVV.

The chain is built from TRBV7-6 and TRBJ2-1, with 11 bases matching TRBD2. The CDR3 spans 15 residues. From germline, CDR1 is SGHVS and CDR2 FNYEAQ. V shed 1 base and J 7 bases; nucleotides not matched to a gene: 3. The DNA of the CDR3 is TGTGCCAGCAGCTTAGAGGCTAGCGGGGGGAATGAGCAGTTCTTC. Translation gives CASSLEASGGNEQFF.

This sequence joins TRBV7-8 and TRBJ2-7; TRBD1 or TRBD2 may be the D gene (5 bases each). The germline CDR1 and CDR2 sequences are SGHVS and FQNEAQ. This CDR3 comprises 16 residues. The V gene lost 3 bases and the J gene lost 4 bases, with 19 bases spanning the gap. CDR3 in DNA: TGTGCCAGCAGCTTGGTCCGGGACGGCTCCTCTTACGAGCAGTACTTC. Residues: CASSLVRDGSSYEQYF.

The chain employs TRBV4-3 and TRBJ1-5; no firm D call. V lost 0 bases, J lost 7 bases, and 7 bases lay in between. Germline CDR1 LGHNA, CDR2 YSLEER. The CDR3 covers 13 residues. This CDR3 reads CASSQERAQPQHF. CDR3 DNA sequence: TGCGCCAGCAGCCAAGAGAGGGCCCAGCCCCAGCATTTT.

This chain joins TRBV5-4 and TRBJ2-2, with D tentatively TRBD2 (5 bases). The germline V gene has CDR1 SGHNT and CDR2 YYREEE (reference sequence). V lost 0 bases and J lost 6, with 6 bases in between. The CDR3 is 13 residues long. CDR3 sequence: CASSLGGSGELFF. In nucleotides, the CDR3 is TGTGCCAGCAGCTTGGGAGGGTCCGGGGAGCTGTTTTTT.

The rearrangement uses TRBV7-6 and TRBJ2-1; 7 bases are a match to TRBD2. CDR3 length: 15 amino acids. Germline lookup yields CDR1 SGHVS and CDR2 FNYEAQ. Trimming at V came to 1 base and at J to 4 bases, leaving 4 bases not matched to a gene. CDR3 nucleotides: TGTGCCAGCAGCTTAGGCGGGGGAGATTACAATGAGCAGTTCTTC. Protein product: CASSLGGGDYNEQFF. The complete variable domain, with remaining parts taken from reference TRBV7-6 and TRBJ2-1, reads GAGVSQSPRYKVTKRGQDVALRCDPISGHVSLYWYRQALGQGPEFLTYFNYEAQQDKSGLPNDRFSAERPEGSISTLTIQRTEQRDSAMYRCASSLGGGDYNEQFFGPGTRLTVL.

The rearrangement uses TRBV18 and TRBJ1-1, with TRBD1 matching over 8 bases. The germline CDR1 and CDR2 sequences are KGHSH and LQKENI. Unmatched junction bases numbered 6, after V lost 3 bases and J lost 3 bases. This CDR3 has 15 amino acids. The CDR3 is CASSPIQGDYTEAFF. CDR3 bases: TGTGCCAGCTCACCCATACAGGGGGATTACACTGAAGCTTTCTTT.

This chain uses TRBV11-2 with TRBJ2-1; 10 bases agree with TRBD2. V shed 5 bases and J 4 bases; nucleotides not matched to a gene: 8. The length of the CDR3 is 16 residues. Germline-derived CDR1 and CDR2 are SGHAT and FQNNGV. The CDR3 spells CASSLTSGALYNEQFF. Written as DNA, the CDR3 is TGTGCCAGCAGCCTCACTAGCGGGGCACTATACAATGAGCAGTTCTTC.

The chain recombines TRBV10-3 with TRBJ2-1, with TRBD2 matching over 13 bases. V was clipped by 2 bases and J by 3 bases; unmatched bases: 7. The CDR3 is 18 residues long. From germline, CDR1 is ENHRY and CDR2 SYGVKD. The CDR3 loop is CAISERGRTSGGYNEQFF. The CDR3 DNA reads TGTGCCATCAGTGAGAGGGGGAGGACTAGCGGGGGCTACAATGAGCAGTTCTTC.

This clone was counted once. This rearrangement joins TRBV4-3 to TRBJ2-3, with D perhaps matching TRBD2 (5 bases). From germline, CDR1 is LGHNA and CDR2 YSLEER. V gave up 0 bases and J gave up 5 bases, with 12 bases separating them. The CDR3 spans 15 residues. The CDR3: CASSQEKRDGDTQYF. In DNA, the CDR3 is TGCGCCAGCAGCCAAGAGAAACGGGATGGAGATACGCAGTATTTT.

The chain carries TRBV7-6 and TRBJ1-6; D is possibly TRBD1 (6 bases). Trimming took 5 bases from V and 3 from J, leaving 11 bases between them. Germline V gene sequence: CDR1 SGHVS, CDR2 FNYEAQ. The CDR3 is 15 amino acids. CDR3 sequence (DNA): TGTGCCAGCAGCACTGGACAGCTCTATAATTCACCCCTCCACTTT. Protein product: CASSTGQLYNSPLHF.

The V call is TRBV28, the J call TRBJ2-7; the match to TRBD1 covers 7 bases. This CDR3 spans 14 amino acids. V trimming: 5 bases; J trimming: 0 bases; junction bases outside the gene matches: 4. Germline CDR1 MDHEN, CDR2 SYDVKM. The CDR3 sequence is CASSVRDSSYEQYV. The CDR3 DNA is TGTGCCAGCAGTGTTAGGGACAGCTCCTACGAGCAGTACGTC.

The chain employs TRBV5-1 and TRBJ1-1; tentatively, D is TRBD1 (5 bases). CDR3 length equals 17 residues. Between the trimmed V and J ends, which lost 0 bases and 4 bases, there was a span of 19 bases. CDR1 SGHRS and CDR2 YFSETQ come from the germline V gene. In DNA, the CDR3 is TGCGCCAGCAGCTTGGCCCCTTCGGGGGGAGGTGGCACTGAAGCTTTCTTT. Its translation is CASSLAPSGGGGTEAFF.

The rearrangement links TRBV7-2 to TRBJ1-5; D is unresolved. V was pared by 5 bases and J by 2 bases, with 7 bases between. This CDR3 comprises 13 residues. Per the germline V gene, CDR1 is SGHTA and CDR2 is FQGNSA. The CDR3 protein is CASSQRGNQPQHF. CDR3 bases: TGTGCCAGCAGCCAAAGGGGCAATCAGCCCCAGCATTTT.

This clone was detected a few times. The rearrangement joins TRBV2 to TRBJ1-5, with 8 bases that match TRBD1. Germline trimming cut 6 bases from V and 9 bases from J; bases unmatched to any gene: 7. The CDR3 consists of 13 residues. The germline CDR1 and CDR2 sequences are SNHLY and FYNNEI. The DNA of the CDR3 is TGTGCCAGCAGCCAGGACAGGGAGCGGCCCCAGCATTTT. The encoded protein is CASSQDRERPQHF.

The chain recombines TRBV4-2 with TRBJ2-1; 10 nucleotides match TRBD2. The CDR3 extends over 16 amino acids. With V trimmed by 0 bases and J by 5 bases, 4 bases remained unmatched. Germline V gene lookup returns CDR1 LGHNA and CDR2 YNFKEQ. The CDR3 sequence is CASSQDASGGNNEQFF. The CDR3 DNA reads as TGTGCCAGCAGCCAAGATGCTAGCGGGGGTAACAATGAGCAGTTCTTC.

The V gene is TRBV28, the J gene TRBJ1-2, with D perhaps TRBD1 (5 bases). Germline CDR1 is MDHEN and CDR2 is SYDVKM. This CDR3 is 15 amino acids long. Trimming removed 2 bases from V and 1 base from J, with 11 bases in between. The CDR3 DNA is TGTGCCAGCAGTTTACCCGGACAAGTTAACTATGGCTACACCTTC. This translates into CASSLPGQVNYGYTF.

The chain links TRBV6-6 to TRBJ1-1; possible D gene TRBD1, 5 bases. The V end was cut by 6 bases, the J end by 0 bases, with 8 bases between. The CDR3 extends over 13 amino acids. The germline V gene has CDR1 MNHNY and CDR2 SVGAGI (reference sequence). The CDR3 DNA is TGTGCCAGCAGCGGACACTTGAACACTGAAGCTTTCTTT. It is translated as CASSGHLNTEAFF.

This sequence joins TRBV19 and TRBJ2-5; D gene ambiguous. The CDR3 runs 13 residues. Germline V CDR1 and CDR2: LNHDA, SQIVND (reference sequence). The germline V and J ends were trimmed by 6 bases and 2 bases, with 10 bases remaining between them. This CDR3 reads CASRARAQETQYF. As DNA, the CDR3 is TGTGCCAGTAGAGCTAGGGCTCAAGAGACCCAGTACTTC.

The DNA of the CDR3 is TGTGCCAGCAGTGAAACACACGGGACATATGGCTACACCTTC. Encoded protein: CASSETHGTYGYTF. This chain uses TRBV6-1 with TRBJ1-2; possibly TRBD1 for D (6 bases). The CDR3 runs 14 residues. Trimming took 2 bases from V and 5 from J, leaving 12 bases between them. Germline V lookup: CDR1 MNHNS, CDR2 SASEGT.

The chain has TRBV9 and TRBJ2-3, with 16 bases lining up with TRBD2. This CDR3 has 18 residues. The V segment lost 2 bases and the J segment 3 bases; nucleotides outside the gene matches: 6. Germline V lookup: CDR1 SGDLS, CDR2 YYNGEE. Here the CDR3 DNA reads TGTGCCAGCAGCGTGGCGGGACTAGCGGGGGGGCCAACAGATACGCAGTATTTT. Its protein is CASSVAGLAGGPTDTQYF. Supplemented by reference TRBV9 and TRBJ2-3, the full variable domain reads DSGVTQTPKHLITATGQRVTLRCSPRSGDLSVYWYQQSLDQGLQFLIQYYNGEERAKGNILERFSAQQFPDLHSELNLSSLELGDSALYFCASSVAGLAGGPTDTQYFGPGTRLTVL.

This chain joins TRBV6-5 and TRBJ1-5; D is ambiguous. With 2 bases removed from V and 0 bases from J, the gap between germline ends came to 8 bases. The length of the CDR3 is 15 residues. Germline CDR1 and CDR2: MNHEY and SVGAGI. The CDR3 bases are TGTGCCAGCAGTTACGATACTAGTAGCAATCAGCCCCAGCATTTT. Residues: CASSYDTSSNQPQHF.

On this clone: The sample carries other DNA sequences with the same CDR3. V usage is TRBV11-3 and J usage is TRBJ1-5; D gene unclear. Deletions cut 6 bases from V and 0 bases from J, with 9 bases between. There are 14 residues in the CDR3. Germline values: CDR1 SGHNT, CDR2 YENEEA. The CDR3 DNA sequence: TGTGCCAGCAGTCCAAATTATAGCAATCAGCCCCAGCATTTT. Protein product: CASSPNYSNQPQHF. The full variable domain, with the rest looked up from reference TRBV11-3 and TRBJ1-5, is EAGVVQSPRYKIIEKKQPVAFWCNPISGHNTLYWYLQNLGQGPELLIRYENEEAVDDSQLPKDRFSAERLKGVDSTLKIQPAELGDSAVYLCASSPNYSNQPQHFGDGTRLSIL.

The chain couples TRBV7-1 to TRBJ1-2; 8 bases are a match to TRBD1. TRBV7-1 has ORF status, its function being uncertain. V shed 5 bases, J shed 5 bases, and the junction held 7 bases outside the gene matches. This CDR3 comprises 14 residues. Here the CDR3 DNA reads TGTGCCAGCAGCCAGGCAGGGGGCATATATGGCTACACCTTC. Translating gives CASSQAGGIYGYTF.

This chain connects TRBV5-1 to TRBJ2-3; unclear D gene. This CDR3 region has 16 residues. Germline V gene sequence: CDR1 SGHRS, CDR2 YFSETQ. Trimming left V 0 bases short and J 0 bases short, with 11 bases between. CDR3 nucleotides: TGCGCCAGCAGCTTGGTGTTAGGACCGAGCACAGATACGCAGTATTTT. Protein product: CASSLVLGPSTDTQYF.

The chain recombines TRBV6-1 with TRBJ1-1; D remains ambiguous. The CDR3 sequence is 14 residues long. Germline V lookup: CDR1 MNHNS, CDR2 SASEGT. The ends were cut back, 7 bases at V and 1 base at J, with 13 bases in the middle. For the CDR3, the DNA is TGTGCCAGCATGCGAGAGCCTGCGAACACTGAAGCTTTCTTT. It is translated as CASMREPANTEAFF.